Listed here are 5 T cell receptor beta chains from one sample, sequenced in a study of OX40 agonist ivuxolimab in advanced cancers. Clones were read by immunoSEQ multiplex PCR, and TCRdb kept only the in-frame ones, dropping some. The data show approximately 68,000 clones, roughly 80% seen once. This sample comprised CD4+ or CD8+ T cells sorted from blood, obtained in a trial of the OX40 agonist ivuxolimab. These receptors were obtained from an adult with an advanced solid tumor such as melanoma, head and neck, liver or kidney cancer.

This sequence joins TRBV7-3 and TRBJ2-1; 7 nucleotides agree with TRBD1. CDR3 length equals 15 residues. Germline V lookup: CDR1 SGHTA, CDR2 FQGTGA. V gave up 4 bases and J gave up 0 bases; unmatched junction bases: 3. This CDR3 reads CASSYRDSSYNEQFF. Written as DNA, the CDR3 is TGTGCCAGCAGCTACCGGGACAGCTCCTACAATGAGCAGTTCTTC.

The V call is TRBV6-5, the J call TRBJ1-1; D uncertain. CDR1 is MNHEY, CDR2 SVGAGI, per germline. V lost 2 bases to trimming and J lost 8 bases, with 6 bases between them. This CDR3 is 11 amino acids long. The CDR3: CASSYRAEAFF. In nucleotides, the CDR3 is TGTGCCAGCAGTTACCGGGCAGAAGCTTTCTTT.

The chain employs TRBV27 and TRBJ2-3; D gene ambiguous. CDR3 size: 14 residues. Germline values: CDR1 MNHEY, CDR2 SMNVEV (reference sequence). The germline V and J ends were trimmed by 3 bases and 0 bases, with 7 bases remaining between them. CDR3 loop: CASSFGPSTDTQYF. The CDR3 DNA reads TGTGCCAGCAGTTTTGGACCTAGCACAGATACGCAGTATTTT.

The chain employs TRBV4-3 and TRBJ2-6; TRBD1 matches at 8 bases. The CDR3 totals 21 residues. V was pared by 0 bases and J by 2 bases, with 15 bases of the junction left unmatched. Germline CDR1 is LGHNA and CDR2 is YSLEER. The CDR3 protein is CASSQDFEDRVKVTGANVLTF. The CDR3 DNA follows: TGCGCCAGCAGCCAAGACTTCGAGGACAGGGTGAAAGTTACTGGGGCCAACGTCCTGACTTTC.

The genes are TRBV7-7 and TRBJ2-5; either TRBD1 or TRBD2 may supply D (6 bases each). The CDR3 sequence is 13 residues long. V gave up 3 bases and J gave up 5 bases, with 10 bases separating them. Looked up from germline, CDR1 is SSHAT and CDR2 is FNYEAQ (reference sequence). CDR3 in DNA: TGTGCCAGCAGCTTGGGGGGCGGGGAGACCCAGTACTTC. This translates into CASSLGGGETQYF.